Listed here are 29 T cell receptor beta chains from one sample, sequenced in a study of T-cell memory formation after mild COVID-19. TCRdb redid the calling of the 5' RACE reads with MiXCR, one entry per CDR3 protein. The table has around 200,000 distinct CDR3 sequences, under 12% seen once. Sequenced sample: PBMCs or a T cell subset sorted from them (not recorded which). These receptors originate from a young man who had mild COVID-19 (a few samples of this study predate the infection). Cell type and time point are not known.

The gene calls are TRBV7-9 and TRBJ2-7; D gene uncertain. Per the germline V gene, CDR1 is SEHNR and CDR2 is FQNEAQ (reference sequence). With 1 base removed from V and 1 base from J, the gap between germline ends came to 14 bases. The CDR3 loop spans 16 amino acids. The CDR3 sequence: CASSLDGRGVSYEQYF. For the CDR3, the DNA is TGTGCCAGCAGCTTAGATGGTCGTGGAGTATCCTACGAGCAGTACTTC.

The chain links TRBV5-1 to TRBJ2-1; 10 bases line up with TRBD2. V gave up 0 bases and J gave up 8 bases; unmatched junction bases: 8. Per germline, CDR1 SGHRS and CDR2 YFSETQ. The CDR3 is 16 residues long. CDR3 nucleotides: TGCGCCAGCAGCTTGGCCCCGAGCGGGGGGGTGTATGAGCAGTTCTTC. Its protein product is CASSLAPSGGVYEQFF.

This clonotype has ten or more counts. The chain combines TRBV20-1 with TRBJ2-7; D possibly corresponds to TRBD1 (5 bases). The V gene's germline CDR1 is DFQATT and CDR2 SNEGSKA (reference sequence). Between the trimmed V and J ends, which lost 7 bases and 1 base, there was a span of 11 bases. The CDR3 sequence is 12 residues long. CDR3: CSVSAGSYEQYF. The CDR3 region has the DNA TGCAGTGTATCGGCAGGGTCCTACGAGCAGTACTTC.

The rearrangement joins TRBV7-9 to TRBJ2-2, with D possibly matching TRBD2 (6 bases). Germline V gives CDR1 SEHNR, CDR2 FQNEAQ (reference sequence). CDR3 length equals 15 residues. V gave up 5 bases and J gave up 3 bases, with 13 bases separating them. The CDR3 sequence: CASSPSSVHTGELFF. The DNA for the CDR3 is TGTGCCAGCAGCCCTTCTAGCGTCCACACCGGGGAGCTGTTTTTT. The whole variable domain, remainder taken from reference TRBV7-9 and TRBJ2-2, is DTGVSQNPRHKITKRGQNVTFRCDPISEHNRLYWYRQTLGQGPEFLTYFQNEAQLEKSRLLSDRFSAERPKGSFSTLEIQRTEQGDSAMYLCASSPSSVHTGELFFGEGSRLTVL.

This clonotype was recorded at least ten times. In DNA, the CDR3 is TGTGCCAGCAGCTTGCGTAACGAAAAACTGTTTTTT. Translating it yields CASSLRNEKLFF. The chain carries TRBV5-4 and TRBJ1-4, with D unresolved. V was trimmed by 1 base and J by 8 bases, leaving 6 bases between them. This CDR3 spans 12 amino acids. Germline V lookup: CDR1 SGHNT, CDR2 YYREEE (reference sequence).

This chain joins TRBV5-1 and TRBJ2-1; TRBD1 agrees at 12 bases. Germline trimming cut 7 bases from V and 7 bases from J; bases unmatched to any gene: 6. This CDR3 spans 14 amino acids. Germline CDR1 and CDR2: SGHRS and YFSETQ. CDR3 in DNA: TGCGCCAGCGAGGGGACAGGGGGCAGGAATGAGCAGTTCTTC. Its translation: CASEGTGGRNEQFF.

Ten or more counts support this clonotype. The V call is TRBV7-2, the J call TRBJ2-2; 11 nucleotides line up with TRBD2. Germline assignment: CDR1 SGHTA and CDR2 FQGNSA. The CDR3 has 15 amino acids. V dropped 3 bases and J dropped 8; count of bases not matched to a gene: 5. This chain's CDR3 is CASSFGLAGTGELFF. CDR3 sequence (DNA): TGTGCCAGCAGCTTTGGACTAGCGGGTACAGGGGAGCTGTTTTTT.

This clonotype has just a few counts. V and J are TRBV29-1 and TRBJ1-1, with a possible D match to TRBD1 (6 bases). The CDR3 runs to 13 residues. V shed 4 bases and J shed 0 bases, with 9 bases lying between them. Germline V lookup: CDR1 SQVTM, CDR2 ANQGSEA. CDR3 residues: CSVGGLMNTEAFF. The DNA for the CDR3 is TGCAGCGTTGGGGGGCTAATGAACACTGAAGCTTTCTTT. The full variable domain, its missing parts supplied by reference TRBV29-1 and TRBJ1-1, is SAVISQKPSRDICQRGTSLTIQCQVDSQVTMMFWYRQQPGQSLTLIATANQGSEATYESGFVIDKFPISRPNLTFSTLTVSNMSPEDSSIYLCSVGGLMNTEAFFGQGTRLTVV.

This clonotype was seen a handful of times. The chain employs TRBV12-3 or TRBV12-4 and TRBJ1-2, with D perhaps TRBD1 (6 bases). CDR3 size: 15 residues. V dropped 6 bases and J dropped 4 bases, with 18 bases sitting between them. Here the CDR3 reads CASSRQRGAGYGYTF. CDR3 DNA: TGTGCCAGCAGCCGCCAGAGGGGGGCGGGCTATGGCTACACCTTC.

This clonotype was seen at least ten times. V and J are TRBV10-3 and TRBJ2-5, with D unclear. The CDR3 spans 13 residues. CDR1 and CDR2 from the germline V gene are ENHRY and SYGVKD. The V end was cut by 7 bases, the J end by 1 base, with 10 bases between. The CDR3 nucleotides read TGTGCCATCAAGCTAGAACCCCAAGAGACCCAGTACTTC. Protein: CAIKLEPQETQYF.

This clonotype was counted a few times. CDR3 nucleotides: TGTGCCAGCAGCCCCCAGGACAGGGGATACAATTCACCCCTCCACTTT. It translates to CASSPQDRGYNSPLHF. The gene calls are TRBV7-2 and TRBJ1-6; the match to TRBD1 covers 9 bases. J gave up 7 bases and V 5 bases, and 9 bases lay outside the gene matches. Germline loops: CDR1 SGHTA, CDR2 FQGNSA. The CDR3 runs to 16 residues.

This clonotype showed up many times. J is TRBJ2-1 and V is TRBV20-1, with 14 nucleotides matching TRBD2. The trim removed 5 bases at V and 6 bases at J, leaving 12 bases unmatched. The CDR3 consists of 17 residues. The germline gives CDR1 DFQATT, CDR2 SNEGSKA (reference sequence). CDR3 sequence: CSAPGLAGGFPSNEQFF. CDR3 nucleotides: TGCAGTGCTCCCGGACTAGCGGGGGGATTCCCGTCCAATGAGCAGTTCTTC.

This clonotype was recorded at least ten times. CDR3 protein: CASRAPGQQETQYF. The CDR3 DNA reads TGTGCCAGCAGAGCACCGGGACAGCAAGAGACCCAGTACTTC. This chain joins TRBV12-3 or TRBV12-4 and TRBJ2-5, with TRBD1 identical over 7 bases. CDR3 length equals 14 residues. The trim removed 6 bases at V and 2 bases at J, leaving 6 bases unmatched.

The chain joins TRBV19 to TRBJ1-4; tentatively, D is TRBD1 (5 bases). Trimming shortened V by 4 bases and J by 0 bases, and 12 bases separated the two germline ends. This CDR3 is built from 16 residues. Germline values: CDR1 LNHDA, CDR2 SQIVND (reference sequence). CDR3 sequence: CASSRTMGATNEKLFF. The DNA of the CDR3 is TGTGCCAGTAGTAGAACGATGGGGGCAACTAATGAAAAACTGTTTTTT. The full variable domain, rest sourced from reference TRBV19 and TRBJ1-4, is DGGITQSPKYLFRKEGQNVTLSCEQNLNHDAMYWYRQDPGQGLRLIYYSQIVNDFQKGDIAEGYSVSREKKESFPLTVTSAQKNPTAFYLCASSRTMGATNEKLFFGSGTQLSVL.

V and J are TRBV20-1 and TRBJ2-7, with a weak D call TRBD2 (5 bases). The CDR3 totals 17 residues. Trimming took 3 bases from V and 1 from J, leaving 22 bases between them. The germline CDR1 and CDR2 sequences are DFQATT and SNEGSKA (reference sequence). The CDR3 reads CSASGRTSRSGSYEQYV. CDR3 nucleotide sequence: TGCAGTGCTAGTGGTAGAACTAGTCGGTCAGGATCCTACGAGCAGTACGTC.

This clonotype was seen at least ten times. The chain carries TRBV30 and TRBJ1-1; D remains unclear. CDR1 is GTSNPN, CDR2 SVGIG, per germline (reference sequence). Trimming stripped 0 bases from V and 2 bases from J, with 7 bases between. The CDR3 is 13 residues long. CDR3 protein: CAWSVEGNTEAFF. The CDR3 DNA sequence: TGTGCCTGGAGTGTTGAGGGCAACACTGAAGCTTTCTTT.

This clonotype was detected only a few times. This sequence joins TRBV5-1 and TRBJ2-2, with D perhaps TRBD1 (5 bases). Per the germline V gene, CDR1 is SGHRS and CDR2 is YFSETQ. This CDR3 region has 15 residues. V dropped 4 bases and J dropped 5 bases, with 15 bases sitting between them. The CDR3 nucleotides are TGCGCCAGCAGCCTGACGACAGAGCAAACCGGGGAGCTGTTTTTT. Encoded protein: CASSLTTEQTGELFF.

This clonotype was detected a few times. The chain joins TRBV7-2 to TRBJ1-6; D gene unclear. Per the germline V gene, CDR1 is SGHTA and CDR2 is FQGNSA. With 0 bases removed from V and 1 base from J, the gap between germline ends came to 4 bases. The length of the CDR3 is 15 residues. The CDR3 sequence is CASSLAGSYNSPLHF. DNA for the CDR3: TGTGCCAGCAGCTTAGCCGGGTCCTATAATTCACCCCTCCACTTT.

The chain is built from TRBV20-1 and TRBJ2-7; maybe TRBD1 (6 bases). The CDR3 totals 11 residues. The germline V and J ends were trimmed by 3 bases and 4 bases, with 7 bases remaining between them. The germline CDR1 and CDR2 sequences are DFQATT and SNEGSKA (reference sequence). CDR3 sequence: CSASDRYEQYV. CDR3 DNA sequence: TGCAGTGCTAGCGACAGGTACGAGCAGTACGTC.

This clonotype appeared a few times. The CDR3 DNA is TGTGCCAGCAGTGGGACAGGGTTTCAGCCCCAGCATTTT. Its translation is CASSGTGFQPQHF. The rearrangement uses TRBV12-3 or TRBV12-4 and TRBJ1-5, with 9 bases fitting TRBD1. This CDR3 has 13 residues. V lost 5 bases and J lost 6; bases outside the gene matches: 2.

This chain uses TRBV5-6 with TRBJ2-3, with TRBD1 matching 7 bases. Germline loops: CDR1 SGHDT, CDR2 YYEEEE. The CDR3 totals 15 residues. V shed 4 bases, J shed 6 bases, and the junction held 11 bases outside the gene matches. This CDR3 is CASSPMTGLGDTQYF. In DNA form, the CDR3 reads TGTGCCAGCAGCCCGATGACAGGGCTGGGGGATACGCAGTATTTT.

V usage is TRBV11-1 and J usage is TRBJ1-6; possible D gene TRBD1, 6 bases. The length of the CDR3 is 16 residues. V was clipped by 1 base and J by 7 bases, with 14 bases between them. The V gene's germline CDR1 is SGHAT and CDR2 FQDESV (reference sequence). The CDR3 nucleotides read TGTGCCAGCAGCTTAGGCCGCAGGGGAGGCAATTCACCCCTCCACTTT. Protein sequence: CASSLGRRGGNSPLHF.

This clonotype was detected many times. The V call is TRBV7-2, the J call TRBJ2-5; D might be TRBD2 (6 bases). Germline CDR1 and CDR2: SGHTA and FQGNSA. This CDR3 region has 19 residues. V was trimmed by 5 bases and J by 6 bases, leaving 31 bases between them. The CDR3 here is CASSLNRGASYPGDQTQYF. Here the CDR3 DNA reads TGTGCCAGCAGCCTAAACCGGGGAGCTTCGTATCCGGGGGACCAGACCCAGTACTTC.

The chain joins TRBV18 to TRBJ2-1; TRBD2 matches at 9 bases. Germline CDR1 and CDR2: KGHSH and LQKENI. V lost 0 bases and J lost 2; bases outside the gene matches: 5. The CDR3 is 17 residues long. DNA of the CDR3: TGTGCCAGCTCACCACCCGGCGGGGGGGGTACCTACAATGAGCAGTTCTTC. This encodes CASSPPGGGGTYNEQFF.

This clonotype was recorded at least ten times. The rearrangement links TRBV7-2 to TRBJ2-3; 10 bases agree with TRBD1. Trimming took 5 bases from V and 10 from J; bases not matched to a gene: 12. From germline, CDR1 is SGHTA and CDR2 FQGNSA. This CDR3 has 15 residues. The CDR3 DNA reads as TGTGCCAGCAGCGCCGACAGGGGGCGAGCCTCAGCGCAGTATTTT. This gives the protein CASSADRGRASAQYF.

This sequence joins TRBV7-2 and TRBJ2-1; D ambiguous. Germline values: CDR1 SGHTA, CDR2 FQGNSA. Between the trimmed V and J ends, which lost 3 bases and 8 bases, there was a span of 11 bases. The CDR3 is made up of 13 amino acids. As DNA, the CDR3 is TGTGCCAGCAGCTTGAGGTTTGGGGATGAGCAGTTCTTC. Its protein is CASSLRFGDEQFF.

This clonotype was counted a few times. The CDR3 region is CASSFGTSRETQYF. The CDR3 nucleotides read TGTGCCAGCAGCTTCGGGACTAGCCGGGAGACCCAGTACTTC. This chain joins TRBV3-1 and TRBJ2-5, with TRBD2 matching over 9 bases. The CDR3 sequence is 14 residues long. After removal of 5 bases from V and 5 bases from J, the junction contained 6 bases not matched to a gene. Germline CDR1 and CDR2: LGHDT and YNNKEL (reference sequence).

The sample holds a few counts of this clonotype. The rearrangement joins TRBV20-1 to TRBJ2-5; 10 bases match TRBD1. The CDR3 runs to 14 residues. In germline, CDR1 is DFQATT, CDR2 SNEGSKA (reference sequence). V was pared by 5 bases and J by 3 bases, with 6 bases of the junction left unmatched. CDR3 sequence reads: CSAPGQGVKETQYF. Written as DNA, the CDR3 is TGCAGTGCTCCAGGACAGGGGGTGAAAGAGACCCAGTACTTC.

The V and J genes are TRBV6-2 or TRBV6-3 and TRBJ2-5; 7 bases align to TRBD2. The CDR3 runs 13 residues. J was trimmed by 7 bases and V by 7 bases; bases with no gene match: 9. Germline V CDR1 and CDR2: MNHEY, SVGEGT. The CDR3 here is CASKAGPVGTQYF. CDR3 coding DNA: TGTGCCAGCAAAGCGGGACCTGTTGGGACCCAGTACTTC.